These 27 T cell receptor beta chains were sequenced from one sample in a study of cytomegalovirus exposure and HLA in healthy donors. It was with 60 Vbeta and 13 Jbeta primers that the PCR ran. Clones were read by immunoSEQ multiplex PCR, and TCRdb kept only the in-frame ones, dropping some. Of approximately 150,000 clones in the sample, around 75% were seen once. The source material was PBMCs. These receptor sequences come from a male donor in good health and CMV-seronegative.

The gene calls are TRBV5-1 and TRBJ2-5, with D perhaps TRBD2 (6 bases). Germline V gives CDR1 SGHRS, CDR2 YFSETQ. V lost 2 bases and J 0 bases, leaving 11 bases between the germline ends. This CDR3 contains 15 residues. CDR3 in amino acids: CASSFGGAHQETQYF. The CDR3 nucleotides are TGCGCCAGCAGCTTCGGAGGGGCCCACCAAGAGACCCAGTACTTC.

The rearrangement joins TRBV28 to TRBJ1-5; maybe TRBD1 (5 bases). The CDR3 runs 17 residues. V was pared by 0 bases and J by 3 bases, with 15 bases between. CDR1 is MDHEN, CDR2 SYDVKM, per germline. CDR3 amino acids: CASSLWSRGGFNQPQHF. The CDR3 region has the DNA TGTGCCAGCAGTTTATGGTCTAGGGGTGGATTCAATCAGCCCCAGCATTTT.

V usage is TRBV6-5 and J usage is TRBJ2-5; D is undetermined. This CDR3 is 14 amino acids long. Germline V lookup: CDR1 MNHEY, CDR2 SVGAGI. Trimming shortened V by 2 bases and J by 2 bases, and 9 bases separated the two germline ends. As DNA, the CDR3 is TGTGCCAGCAGTTACGGGCCCATGCAAGAGACCCAGTACTTC. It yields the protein CASSYGPMQETQYF.

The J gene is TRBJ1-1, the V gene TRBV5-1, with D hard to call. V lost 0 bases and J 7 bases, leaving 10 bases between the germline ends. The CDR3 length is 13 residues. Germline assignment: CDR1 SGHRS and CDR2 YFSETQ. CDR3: CASSLGEKVEAFF. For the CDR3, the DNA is TGCGCCAGCAGCTTGGGAGAGAAAGTTGAAGCTTTCTTT.

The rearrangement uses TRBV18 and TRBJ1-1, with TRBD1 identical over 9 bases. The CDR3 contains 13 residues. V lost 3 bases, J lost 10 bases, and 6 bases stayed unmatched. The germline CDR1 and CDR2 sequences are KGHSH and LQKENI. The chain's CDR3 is CASSPDGQGRAFF. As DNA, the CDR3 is TGTGCCAGCTCACCCGACGGACAGGGGAGAGCTTTCTTT.

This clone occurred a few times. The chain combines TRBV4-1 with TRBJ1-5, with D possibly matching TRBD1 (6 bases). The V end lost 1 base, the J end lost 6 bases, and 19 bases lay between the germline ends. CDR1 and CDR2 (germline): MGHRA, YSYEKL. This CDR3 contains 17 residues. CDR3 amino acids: CASSQVLDRSVGQPQHF. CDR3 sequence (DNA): TGCGCCAGCAGCCAAGTTCTCGACAGGAGTGTAGGTCAGCCCCAGCATTTT.

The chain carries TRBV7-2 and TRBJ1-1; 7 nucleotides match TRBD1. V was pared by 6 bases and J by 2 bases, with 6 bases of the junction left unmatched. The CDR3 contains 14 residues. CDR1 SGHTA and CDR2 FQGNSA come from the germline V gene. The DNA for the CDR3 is TGTGCCAGCAGTTTGACAGGGTTTAACACTGAAGCTTTCTTT. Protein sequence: CASSLTGFNTEAFF.

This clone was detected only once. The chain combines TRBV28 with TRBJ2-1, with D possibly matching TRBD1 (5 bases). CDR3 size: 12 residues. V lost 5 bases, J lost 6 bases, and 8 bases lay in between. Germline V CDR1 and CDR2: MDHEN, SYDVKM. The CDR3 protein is CASSMTVNEQFF. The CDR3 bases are TGTGCCAGCAGTATGACAGTCAATGAGCAGTTCTTC.

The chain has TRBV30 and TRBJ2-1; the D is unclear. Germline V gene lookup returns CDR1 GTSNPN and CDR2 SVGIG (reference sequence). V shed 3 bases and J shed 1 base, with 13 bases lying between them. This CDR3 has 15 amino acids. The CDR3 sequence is CAWRRGAVSYNEQFF. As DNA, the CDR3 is TGTGCCTGGAGGAGAGGAGCCGTTTCCTACAATGAGCAGTTCTTC.

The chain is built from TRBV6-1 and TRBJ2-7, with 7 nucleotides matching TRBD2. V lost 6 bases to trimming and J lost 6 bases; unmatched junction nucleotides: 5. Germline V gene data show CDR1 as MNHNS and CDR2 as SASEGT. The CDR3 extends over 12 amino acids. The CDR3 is CASRGTTGEQYF. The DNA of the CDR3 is TGTGCCAGCAGGGGGACTACTGGCGAGCAGTACTTC.

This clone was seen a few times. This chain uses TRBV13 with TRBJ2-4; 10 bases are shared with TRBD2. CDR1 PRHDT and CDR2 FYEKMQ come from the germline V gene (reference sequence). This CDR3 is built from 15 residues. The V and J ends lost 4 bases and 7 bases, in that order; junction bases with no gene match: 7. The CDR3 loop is CASSSSSGGLNIQYF. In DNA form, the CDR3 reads TGTGCCAGCAGCTCCTCTAGCGGGGGCCTCAACATTCAGTACTTC.

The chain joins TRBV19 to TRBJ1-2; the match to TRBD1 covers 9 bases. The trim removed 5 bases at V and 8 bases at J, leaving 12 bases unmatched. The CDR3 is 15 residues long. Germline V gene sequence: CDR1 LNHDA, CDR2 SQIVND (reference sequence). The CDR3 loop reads CASSQADDRGYGYTF. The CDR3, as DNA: TGTGCCAGTAGTCAGGCGGATGACAGGGGGTACGGCTACACCTTC.

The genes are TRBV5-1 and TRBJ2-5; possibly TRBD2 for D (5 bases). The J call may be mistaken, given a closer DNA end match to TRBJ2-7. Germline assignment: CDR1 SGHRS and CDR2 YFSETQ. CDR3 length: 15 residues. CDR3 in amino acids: CASSLAGLMDFEQYF. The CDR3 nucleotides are TGCGCCAGCAGCTTGGCCGGTTTAATGGACTTCGAGCAGTACTTC.

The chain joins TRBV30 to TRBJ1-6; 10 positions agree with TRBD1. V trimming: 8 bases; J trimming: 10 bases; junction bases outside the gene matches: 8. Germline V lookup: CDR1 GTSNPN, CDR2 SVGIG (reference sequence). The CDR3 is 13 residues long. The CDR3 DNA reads TGTGCCGGAGACAGGGGGCGAAAGTCACCCCTCCACTTT. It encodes CAGDRGRKSPLHF.

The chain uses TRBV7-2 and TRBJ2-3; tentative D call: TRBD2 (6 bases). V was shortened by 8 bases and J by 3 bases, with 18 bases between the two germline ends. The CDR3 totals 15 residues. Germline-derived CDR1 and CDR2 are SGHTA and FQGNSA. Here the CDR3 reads CASGERGLSTDTQYF. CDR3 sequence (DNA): TGTGCCAGCGGTGAACGCGGACTATCGACAGATACGCAGTATTTT.

CDR3 sequence: CAWSAPPGPRGAAQHF. The DNA for the CDR3 is TGTGCCTGGAGTGCCCCTCCGGGACCCCGGGGGGCAGCCCAGCATTTT. The V and J genes are TRBV30 and TRBJ1-5; perhaps TRBD1 as D (6 bases). The CDR3 extends over 16 amino acids. CDR1 GTSNPN and CDR2 SVGIG come from the germline V gene (reference sequence). The ends were cut back, 1 base at V and 11 bases at J, with 24 bases in the middle.

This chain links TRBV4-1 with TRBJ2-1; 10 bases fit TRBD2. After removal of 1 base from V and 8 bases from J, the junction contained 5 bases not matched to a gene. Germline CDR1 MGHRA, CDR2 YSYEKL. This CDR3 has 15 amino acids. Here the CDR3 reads CASSQVGLAGDEQFF. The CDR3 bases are TGCGCCAGCAGCCAAGTGGGCCTAGCGGGGGATGAGCAGTTCTTC.

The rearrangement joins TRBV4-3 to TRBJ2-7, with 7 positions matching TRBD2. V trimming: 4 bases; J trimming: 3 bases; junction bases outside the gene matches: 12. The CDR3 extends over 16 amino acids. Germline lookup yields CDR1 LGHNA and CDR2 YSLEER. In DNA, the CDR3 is TGCGCCAGCAGCCGTGCTACGGAACTAGCGAACTACGAGCAGTACTTC. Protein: CASSRATELANYEQYF.

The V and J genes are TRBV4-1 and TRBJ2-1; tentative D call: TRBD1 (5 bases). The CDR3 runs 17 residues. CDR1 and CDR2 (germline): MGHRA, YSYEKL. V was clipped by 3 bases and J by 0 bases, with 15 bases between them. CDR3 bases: TGCGCCAGCAGCCATTACTTGGACACGAGCTCCTACAATGAGCAGTTCTTC. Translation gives CASSHYLDTSSYNEQFF.

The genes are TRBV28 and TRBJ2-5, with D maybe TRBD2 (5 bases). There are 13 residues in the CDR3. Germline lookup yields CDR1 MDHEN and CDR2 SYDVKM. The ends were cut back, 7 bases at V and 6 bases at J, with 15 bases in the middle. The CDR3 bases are TGTGCCAGCAATACCTACCTCGGGAAGACCCAGTACTTC. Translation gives CASNTYLGKTQYF.

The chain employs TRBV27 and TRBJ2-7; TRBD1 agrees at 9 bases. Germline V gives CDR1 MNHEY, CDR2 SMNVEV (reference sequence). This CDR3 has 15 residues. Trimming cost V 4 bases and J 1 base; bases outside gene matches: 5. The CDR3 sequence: CASSSLGQGSYEQYF. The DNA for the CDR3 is TGTGCCAGCAGTTCTCTGGGACAGGGATCCTACGAGCAGTACTTC.

The CDR3 reads CASSSDRVQADTQYF. The CDR3 DNA reads as TGTGCCAGCAGTTCCGACAGGGTTCAAGCAGATACGCAGTATTTT. The chain recombines TRBV28 with TRBJ2-3; 7 bases agree with TRBD1. V shed 4 bases and J 4 bases; nucleotides not matched to a gene: 8. CDR3 length equals 15 residues. CDR1 and CDR2 from the germline V gene are MDHEN and SYDVKM.

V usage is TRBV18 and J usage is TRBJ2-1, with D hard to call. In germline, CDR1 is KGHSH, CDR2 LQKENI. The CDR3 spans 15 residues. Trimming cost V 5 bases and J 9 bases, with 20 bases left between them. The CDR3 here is CASSITTPQNGEQFF. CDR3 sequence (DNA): TGTGCCAGCTCAATCACTACCCCCCAAAACGGTGAGCAGTTCTTC. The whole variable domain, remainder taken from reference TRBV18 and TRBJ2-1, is NAGVMQNPRHLVRRRGQEARLRCSPMKGHSHVYWYRQLPEEGLKFMVYLQKENIIDESGMPKERFSAEFPKEGPSILRIQQVVRGDSAAYFCASSITTPQNGEQFFGPGTRLTVL.

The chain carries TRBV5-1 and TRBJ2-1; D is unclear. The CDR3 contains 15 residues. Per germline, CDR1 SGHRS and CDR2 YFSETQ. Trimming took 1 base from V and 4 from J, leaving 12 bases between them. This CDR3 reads CASSLIAVGYNEQFF. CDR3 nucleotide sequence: TGCGCCAGCAGCTTGATCGCGGTTGGATACAATGAGCAGTTCTTC.

The DNA of the CDR3 is TGTGCCAGCAGTTGGGGACTGTGGGAGACCCAGTACTTC. Amino acid sequence: CASSWGLWETQYF. The chain is built from TRBV6-6 and TRBJ2-5; maybe TRBD2 (6 bases). V was trimmed by 4 bases and J by 5 bases, leaving 11 bases between them. Germline V gene data show CDR1 as MNHNY and CDR2 as SVGAGI (reference sequence). The CDR3 contains 13 residues.

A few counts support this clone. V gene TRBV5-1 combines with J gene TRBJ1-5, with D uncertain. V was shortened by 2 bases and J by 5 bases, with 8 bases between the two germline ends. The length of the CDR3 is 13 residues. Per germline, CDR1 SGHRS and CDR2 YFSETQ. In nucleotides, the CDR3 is TGCGCCAGCAGCTTATCAGAACATCAGCCCCAGCATTTT. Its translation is CASSLSEHQPQHF.

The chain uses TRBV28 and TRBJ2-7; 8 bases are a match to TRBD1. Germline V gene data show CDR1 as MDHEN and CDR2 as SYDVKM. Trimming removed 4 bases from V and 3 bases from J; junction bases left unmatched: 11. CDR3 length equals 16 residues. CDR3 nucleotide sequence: TGTGCCAGCAGTTCTTTCACCGGGACAGGAAGCTACGAGCAGTACTTC. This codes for CASSSFTGTGSYEQYF.